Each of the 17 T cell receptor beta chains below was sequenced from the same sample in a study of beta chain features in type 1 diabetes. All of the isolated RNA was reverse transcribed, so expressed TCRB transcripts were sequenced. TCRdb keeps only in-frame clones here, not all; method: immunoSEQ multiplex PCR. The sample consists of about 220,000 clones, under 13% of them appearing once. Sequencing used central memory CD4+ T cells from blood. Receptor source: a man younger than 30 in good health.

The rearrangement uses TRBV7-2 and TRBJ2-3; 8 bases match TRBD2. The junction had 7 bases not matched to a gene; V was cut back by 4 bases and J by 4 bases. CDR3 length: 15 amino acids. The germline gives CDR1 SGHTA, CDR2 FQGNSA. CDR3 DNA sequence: TGTGCCAGCAGCTCGCGGCGGGAGGTTCCAGATACGCAGTATTTT. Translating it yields CASSSRREVPDTQYF.

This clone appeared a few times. In nucleotides, the CDR3 is TGTGCCAGCAGCCGGACGATGACCACAGATACGCAGTATTTT. This gives the protein CASSRTMTTDTQYF. This chain uses TRBV7-9 with TRBJ2-3; D call uncertain. Germline V gene lookup returns CDR1 SEHNR and CDR2 FQNEAQ (reference sequence). The CDR3 consists of 14 residues. V was shortened by 5 bases and J by 2 bases, with 11 bases between the two germline ends.

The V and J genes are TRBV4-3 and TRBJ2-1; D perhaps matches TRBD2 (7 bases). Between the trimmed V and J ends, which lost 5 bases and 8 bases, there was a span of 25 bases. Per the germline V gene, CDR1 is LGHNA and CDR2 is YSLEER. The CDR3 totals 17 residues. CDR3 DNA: TGCGCCAGCAGCACACGGAGGGGGAGCGGGGAGGAGGATGAGCAGTTCTTC. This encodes CASSTRRGSGEEDEQFF.

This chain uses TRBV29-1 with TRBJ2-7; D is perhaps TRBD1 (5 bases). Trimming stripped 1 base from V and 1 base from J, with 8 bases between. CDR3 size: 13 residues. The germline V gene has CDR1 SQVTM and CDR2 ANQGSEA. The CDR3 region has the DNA TGCAGCGTTGAAGCAGGGAAATCCTACGAGCAGTACTTC. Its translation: CSVEAGKSYEQYF.

The CDR3 is CASSKVGTEETQYF. The CDR3 DNA reads TGTGCCAGTAGTAAGGTAGGGACGGAAGAGACCCAGTACTTC. This chain links TRBV19 with TRBJ2-5; D may match TRBD1 or TRBD2 (5 bases each). Trimming removed 4 bases from V and 3 bases from J, with 12 bases in between. The CDR3 runs 14 residues. From germline, CDR1 is LNHDA and CDR2 SQIVND (reference sequence). The full variable domain, its missing parts supplied by reference TRBV19 and TRBJ2-5, is DGGITQSPKYLFRKEGQNVTLSCEQNLNHDAMYWYRQDPGQGLRLIYYSQIVNDFQKGDIAEGYSVSREKKESFPLTVTSAQKNPTAFYLCASSKVGTEETQYFGPGTRLLVL.

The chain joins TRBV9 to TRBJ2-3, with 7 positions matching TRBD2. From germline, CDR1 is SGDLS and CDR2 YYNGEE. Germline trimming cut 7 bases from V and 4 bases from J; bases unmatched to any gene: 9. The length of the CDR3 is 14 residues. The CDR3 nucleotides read TGTGCCAGCGGAGGAGGACTAGTTCCAGATACGCAGTATTTT. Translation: CASGGGLVPDTQYF.

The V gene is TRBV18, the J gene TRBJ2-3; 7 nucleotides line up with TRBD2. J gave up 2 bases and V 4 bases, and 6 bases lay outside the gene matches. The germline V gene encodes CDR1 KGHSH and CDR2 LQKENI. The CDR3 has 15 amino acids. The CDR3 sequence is CASSQASGNTDTQYF. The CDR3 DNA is TGTGCCAGCTCACAAGCTAGCGGTAACACAGATACGCAGTATTTT.

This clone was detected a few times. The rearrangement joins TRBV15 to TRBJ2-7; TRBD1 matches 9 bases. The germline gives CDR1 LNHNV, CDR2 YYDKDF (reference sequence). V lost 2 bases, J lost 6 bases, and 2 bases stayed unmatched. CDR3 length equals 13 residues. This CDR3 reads CATSRTGGSEQYF. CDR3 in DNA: TGTGCCACCAGCAGAACAGGGGGCAGCGAGCAGTACTTC.

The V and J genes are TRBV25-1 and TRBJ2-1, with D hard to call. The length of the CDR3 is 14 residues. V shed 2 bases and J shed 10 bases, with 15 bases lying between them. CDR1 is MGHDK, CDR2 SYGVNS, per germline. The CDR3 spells CASSEPGPAREQFF. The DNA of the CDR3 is TGTGCCAGCAGTGAACCGGGTCCCGCACGGGAGCAGTTCTTC.

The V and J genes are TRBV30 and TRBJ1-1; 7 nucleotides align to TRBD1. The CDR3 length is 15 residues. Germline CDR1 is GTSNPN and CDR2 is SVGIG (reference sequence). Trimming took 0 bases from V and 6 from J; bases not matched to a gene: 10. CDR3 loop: CAWSVQQGRGAEAFF. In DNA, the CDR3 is TGTGCCTGGAGTGTACAACAGGGGAGGGGCGCTGAAGCTTTCTTT.

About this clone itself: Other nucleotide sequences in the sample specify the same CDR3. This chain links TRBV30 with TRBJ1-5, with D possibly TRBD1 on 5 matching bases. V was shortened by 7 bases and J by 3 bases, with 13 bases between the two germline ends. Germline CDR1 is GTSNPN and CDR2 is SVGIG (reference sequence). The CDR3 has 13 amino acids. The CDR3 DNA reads TGTGCCTCCAGCCGGGACCCCAATCAGCCCCAGCATTTT. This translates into CASSRDPNQPQHF.

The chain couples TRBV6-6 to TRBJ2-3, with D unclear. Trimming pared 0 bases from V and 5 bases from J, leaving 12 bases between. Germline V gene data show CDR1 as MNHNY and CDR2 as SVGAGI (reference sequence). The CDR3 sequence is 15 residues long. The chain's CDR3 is CASSYSTAFGDTQYF. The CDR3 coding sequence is TGTGCCAGCAGTTACTCAACTGCTTTCGGAGATACGCAGTATTTT.

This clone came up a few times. CDR3 protein: CAWSKGTNEKLFF. In DNA, the CDR3 is TGTGCCTGGAGTAAAGGGACTAATGAAAAACTGTTTTTT. The chain recombines TRBV30 with TRBJ1-4; D is ambiguous. V was pared by 2 bases and J by 2 bases, with 6 bases between. The germline V gene encodes CDR1 GTSNPN and CDR2 SVGIG (reference sequence). This CDR3 contains 13 residues.

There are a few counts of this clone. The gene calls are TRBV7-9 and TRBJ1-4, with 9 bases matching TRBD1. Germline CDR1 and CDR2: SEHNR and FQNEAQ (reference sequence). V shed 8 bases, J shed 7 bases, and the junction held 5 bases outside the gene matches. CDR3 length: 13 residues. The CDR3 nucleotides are TGTGCCAGCCGGGGACAGGGAAGTGAAAAACTGTTTTTT. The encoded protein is CASRGQGSEKLFF. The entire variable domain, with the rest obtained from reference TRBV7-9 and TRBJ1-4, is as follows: DTGVSQNPRHKITKRGQNVTFRCDPISEHNRLYWYRQTLGQGPEFLTYFQNEAQLEKSRLLSDRFSAERPKGSFSTLEIQRTEQGDSAMYLCASRGQGSEKLFFGSGTQLSVL.

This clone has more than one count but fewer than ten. CDR3 in amino acids: CASSRQGFGANVLTF. Here the CDR3 DNA reads TGCGCCAGCAGCCGACAGGGGTTTGGGGCCAACGTCCTGACTTTC. The chain carries TRBV4-1 and TRBJ2-6; 8 bases fit TRBD1. From germline, CDR1 is MGHRA and CDR2 YSYEKL. The CDR3 contains 15 residues. J lost 3 bases, V lost 4 bases, and 2 bases had no gene match.

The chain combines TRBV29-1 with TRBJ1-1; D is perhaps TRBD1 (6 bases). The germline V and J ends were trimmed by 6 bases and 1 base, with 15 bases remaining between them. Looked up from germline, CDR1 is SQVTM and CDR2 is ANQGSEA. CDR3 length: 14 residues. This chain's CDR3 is CSVAQGRPNTEAFF. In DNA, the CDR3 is TGCAGCGTGGCACAGGGTAGGCCGAACACTGAAGCTTTCTTT.

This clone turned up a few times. The CDR3 loop is CASSADFNEKLFF. For the CDR3, the DNA is TGTGCCAGCAGTGCGGACTTTAATGAAAAACTGTTTTTT. This chain connects TRBV27 to TRBJ1-4; D gene ambiguous. This CDR3 has 13 amino acids. The ends were cut back, 5 bases at V and 4 bases at J, with 8 bases in the middle. Germline V gene data show CDR1 as MNHEY and CDR2 as SMNVEV (reference sequence).